This T cell receptor (beta chain) was identified in a study of T cell responses to AZD1222 COVID-19 vaccine. Findings and caveats of the study: The study reported that nearly half of spike-specific TCRs target unmutated variant regions.

About this clone: Its antigen is still unknown.

V was cut by 5 bases and J by 4 bases, with 12 bases left in between. Germline CDR1 is MDHEN and CDR2 is SYDVKM. There are 15 residues in the CDR3. The assay was immunoSEQ multiplex PCR, and TCRdb's table has in-frame clones only and misses some. Of almost 95,000 clones in the sample, 85% are singletons; the top ten hold 4.5%. Here the sequenced sample was peripheral blood, taken 28 days after the second AZD1222 dose. The V call is TRBV28, the J call TRBJ2-6, with D possibly matching TRBD1 (5 bases). This receptor was identified in an adult who received the AZD1222 COVID-19 vaccine. The CDR3 protein is CASSRTGSGANVLTF. In DNA, the CDR3 is TGTGCCAGCAGTCGTACAGGTTCCGGGGCCAACGTCCTGACTTTC.